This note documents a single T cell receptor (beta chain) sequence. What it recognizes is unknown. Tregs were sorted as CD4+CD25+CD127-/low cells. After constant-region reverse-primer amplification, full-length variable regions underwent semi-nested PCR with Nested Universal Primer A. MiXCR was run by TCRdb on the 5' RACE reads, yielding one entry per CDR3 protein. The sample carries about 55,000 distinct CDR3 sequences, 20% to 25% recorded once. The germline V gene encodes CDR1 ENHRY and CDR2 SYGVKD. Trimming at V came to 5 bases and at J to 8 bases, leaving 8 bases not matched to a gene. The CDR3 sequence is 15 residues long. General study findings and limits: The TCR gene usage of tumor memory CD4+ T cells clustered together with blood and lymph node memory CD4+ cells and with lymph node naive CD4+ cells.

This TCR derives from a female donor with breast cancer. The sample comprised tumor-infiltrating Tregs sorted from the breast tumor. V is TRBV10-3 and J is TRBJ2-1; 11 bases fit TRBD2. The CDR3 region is CAISLGLAEVDEQFF. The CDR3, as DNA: TGTGCCATCAGTTTGGGACTAGCGGAGGTCGATGAGCAGTTCTTC.